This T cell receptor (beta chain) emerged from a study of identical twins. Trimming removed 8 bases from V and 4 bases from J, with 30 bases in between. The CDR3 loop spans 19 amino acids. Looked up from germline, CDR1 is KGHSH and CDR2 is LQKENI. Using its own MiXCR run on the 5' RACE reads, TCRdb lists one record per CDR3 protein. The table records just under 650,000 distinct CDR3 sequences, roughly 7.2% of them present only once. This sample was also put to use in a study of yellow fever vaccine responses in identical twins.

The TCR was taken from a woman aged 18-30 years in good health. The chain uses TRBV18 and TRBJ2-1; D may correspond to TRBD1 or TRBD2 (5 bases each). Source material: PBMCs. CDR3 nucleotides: TGTGCCAGCGCGACCGGGACCCGGGGACCCGAGGACCTATACAATGAGCAGTTCTTC. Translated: CASATGTRGPEDLYNEQFF.